A single sample gave rise to the 11 T cell receptor beta chains below, sequenced in a study of T cell changes during pregnancy in multiple sclerosis. Produced via immunoSEQ multiplex PCR; TCRdb's table is partial and in-frame only. The repertoire holds under 40,000 clones, with approximately 90% as singletons. The material was peripheral blood, obtained in the second trimester of pregnancy. The origin of the receptors is a female donor in good health, enrolled as a control in a pregnancy study.

The chain links TRBV6-5 to TRBJ2-7, with 10 bases lining up with TRBD2. Per germline, CDR1 MNHEY and CDR2 SVGAGI. V lost 0 bases to trimming and J lost 4 bases; unmatched junction nucleotides: 6. The CDR3 is made up of 16 amino acids. The CDR3 coding sequence is TGTGCCAGCAGTTACTCCCCTAGCGGGAGTGAATACGAGCAGTACTTC. It translates to CASSYSPSGSEYEQYF.

This chain connects TRBV6-1 to TRBJ1-2; weak D call: TRBD1 (6 bases). The ends were cut back, 3 bases at V and 8 bases at J, with 19 bases in the middle. Germline CDR1 and CDR2: MNHNS and SASEGT. The CDR3 runs 15 residues. This CDR3 reads CASSEGPTGSDGYTF. The DNA of the CDR3 is TGTGCCAGCAGTGAGGGGCCTACAGGGTCCGACGGCTACACCTTC.

The table lists this clone with a count of one. The V and J genes are TRBV6-4 and TRBJ2-3; D is perhaps TRBD1 (5 bases). Trimming stripped 0 bases from V and 8 bases from J, with 9 bases between. CDR1 is MRHNA and CDR2 is SNTAGT in the germline V gene. The length of the CDR3 is 13 residues. The CDR3 loop reads CASSDSTESTQYF. The CDR3 coding sequence is TGTGCCAGCAGTGACTCGACAGAGTCTACGCAGTATTTT.

The rearrangement joins TRBV30 to TRBJ1-1; possibly TRBD1 for D (6 bases). Trimming shortened V by 4 bases and J by 4 bases, and 16 bases separated the two germline ends. The CDR3 covers 14 residues. CDR1 GTSNPN and CDR2 SVGIG come from the germline V gene (reference sequence). The CDR3 loop is CAWNMLGAGTEAFF. The DNA of the CDR3 is TGTGCCTGGAACATGTTGGGGGCCGGCACTGAAGCTTTCTTT.

V gene TRBV5-4 combines with J gene TRBJ2-3, with 9 bases aligning to TRBD1. This CDR3 has 16 residues. The germline CDR1 and CDR2 sequences are SGHNT and YYREEE (reference sequence). With 1 base clipped from V and 5 bases from J, the junction kept 8 bases outside the gene matches. The DNA of the CDR3 is TGTGCCAGCAGCTTGAGGGACAGGGTATTAATAGATACGCAGTATTTT. Translated, it gives CASSLRDRVLIDTQYF.

The chain links TRBV7-3 to TRBJ2-3; the match to TRBD2 covers 10 bases. The V segment lost 3 bases and the J segment 2 bases; nucleotides outside the gene matches: 5. This CDR3 is built from 16 residues. The germline V gene has CDR1 SGHTA and CDR2 FQGTGA. The CDR3 loop is CASSFSSGGTTDTQYF. The CDR3 coding sequence is TGTGCCAGCAGCTTCTCTAGCGGGGGTACCACAGATACGCAGTATTTT.

The rearrangement links TRBV28 to TRBJ1-6; D gene unclear. The germline V gene has CDR1 MDHEN and CDR2 SYDVKM. Trimming removed 6 bases from V and 8 bases from J, with 8 bases in between. The CDR3 length is 12 residues. The CDR3 is CASSERDSPLHF. CDR3 nucleotides: TGTGCCAGCAGCGAACGGGATTCACCCCTCCACTTT.

The V call is TRBV4-1, the J call TRBJ2-5; possibly TRBD2 for D (6 bases). The V end was cut by 0 bases, the J end by 4 bases, with 15 bases between. CDR3 length: 16 amino acids. Germline CDR1 and CDR2: MGHRA and YSYEKL. In nucleotides, the CDR3 is TGCGCCAGCAGCCAAGATGTGGGAGGACTACGAGAGACCCAGTACTTC. Translating gives CASSQDVGGLRETQYF.

The chain uses TRBV27 and TRBJ2-1; 9 bases align to TRBD2. The J segment lost 5 bases and the V segment lost 6 bases, leaving 11 bases of the junction unmatched. There are 16 residues in the CDR3. Germline V gene data show CDR1 as MNHEY and CDR2 as SMNVEV (reference sequence). The CDR3 spells CASSYTRLAAHNEQFF. The CDR3 nucleotides are TGTGCCAGCAGCTATACCAGACTAGCGGCACACAATGAGCAGTTCTTC.

The J gene is TRBJ1-2, the V gene TRBV2, with unresolved D. CDR3 length: 14 residues. In germline, CDR1 is SNHLY, CDR2 FYNNEI. The V and J ends lost 5 bases and 0 bases respectively, with 10 bases between them. The DNA of the CDR3 is TGTGCCAGCAGTCAGGAAGGTACTAACTATGGCTACACCTTC. Translated, it gives CASSQEGTNYGYTF.

The J gene is TRBJ2-7, the V gene TRBV27; 9 nucleotides match TRBD2. V was pared by 5 bases and J by 6 bases, with 11 bases of the junction left unmatched. This CDR3 comprises 15 residues. Germline V CDR1 and CDR2: MNHEY, SMNVEV (reference sequence). The CDR3 DNA follows: TGTGCCAGCAGTGGGTCTAGCGGGACCCCCCTCGAGCAGTACTTC. Residues: CASSGSSGTPLEQYF.